This T cell receptor beta chain was found in a study of post-analysis software for immune sequencing data (dated by TCRdb to about 2015). Study-wide context: The recorded disease courses included relapsing-remitting, secondary progressive and progressive-relapsing multiple sclerosis, and some patients had no subtype annotation. The patient repertoires were set against about 12 previously published healthy control repertoires from donors whose ages ranged from roughly 6 to 26 years. A subset of samples was prepared in parallel using single-end sample barcoding, then pooled and co-amplified after Illumina adapter ligation. Overall results and qualifications from the work: The control group was slightly older than the multiple sclerosis patient group. Direct clustering with F measure showed strong co-clustering of samples prepared in the same batch, prompting a batch-effect correction. Significantly higher frequencies in patients than in controls were found for roughly 5 TRBV segments, including TRBV5-6, TRBV5-1 and TRBV20-1. Significantly lower normalized Chao1 diversity was found in multiple sclerosis patients than in controls, suggesting substantial peripheral T-cell clonal expansion.

Library preparation employed PCR. The sample was run on an Illumina HiSeq 2500. Unique molecular identifiers were incorporated into TCR beta cDNA libraries to reduce PCR and sequencing biases. Some 500,000 cDNA molecules were obtained for every 1 to 10 million input T cells, so each molecule roughly corresponded to one T cell. The same protocol used for the earlier healthy control dataset was applied to prepare and sequence the patient libraries. Within a given batch, samples were prepared together, multiplexed and sequenced on the same HiSeq lane. As for the original processing: MIGEC handled the raw barcoded reads, throwing out single-read molecular identifier groups before consensus assembly and CDR3 extraction. VDJtools was used for post-analysis of the clonotype tables, with diversity normalized by down-sampling every dataset to the smallest sample size. To correct batch-related cross-sample contamination, repertoire overlap clustering matched CDR3 amino acid sequences but not nucleotide sequences. The public reads were run again by TCRdb, first through fastp at Q25 and then through MiXCR, and only productive beta chains were kept. All rows with the same CDR3 protein become a single entry with the most common DNA and genes. TCRdb's processing, not the authors', yielded these V and J calls. This sample has approximately 730,000 distinct CDR3 sequences in its table, and around 45% of those were observed once. 4.9% of the sample lies in the top ten.

TCR beta repertoires were profiled from peripheral blood of over 10 young patients with multiple sclerosis to demonstrate the VDJtools post-analysis software. The patients with multiple sclerosis were children and adolescents between roughly 6 and 17 years of age. Comments on this clonotype: Its specific antigen is unknown. Qualities for individual bases were not recorded, and no much larger clone is one base off.

V has 4 bases trimmed and J has 6 bases trimmed; junction bases matching no gene number 6. CDR1 and CDR2 are drawn from the germline V gene (reference sequence): DFQATT, SNEGSKA. The CDR3 covers 15 residues, taking in both the cysteine and the phenylalanine. Only the CDR3 DNA stays, 45 bases, in frame from base 1. The chain links TRBV20-1 with TRBJ2-1; 13 bases in the middle match TRBD2. Sequenced sample: blood. The receptor was derived from a girl under 18 with multiple sclerosis. The CDR3 region: CSATGLAGDCNEQFF. The DNA reads as follows: TGCAGTGCTACCGGACTAGCGGGGGACTGCAATGAGCAGTTCTTC.